This T cell receptor (beta chain) was sequenced in a study of T cells in Graves' hyperthyroidism and ophthalmopathy. Across the whole study: The authors collected peripheral blood at initial diagnosis, before any treatment. Overall study findings and caveats: Appearing also in blood were most of the thyroid clonotypes expanded above 0.001.

On this clonotype itself: Its antigen is not identified.

Uncontrolled infection, other autoimmune disease, pregnancy or lactation disqualified patients from enrolment. The PBMCs had their origin in 7.5 to 10 ml of fresh peripheral blood. TCR beta CDR3 regions were amplified from RNA. RT-PCR in the first round (using the HTBI primer set) targeted the TCR CDR3. TCRdb independently ran MiXCR on the multiplex PCR reads; one entry per CDR3 protein. This table has 550,000 to 600,000 distinct CDR3 sequences, over 12% appearing once. V dropped 0 bases and J dropped 0 bases, with 15 bases sitting between them. CDR3 size: 17 residues. CDR1 and CDR2 from the germline V gene are MNHEY and SVGAGI.

The chain joins TRBV6-5 to TRBJ2-7; D is undetermined. This TCR was sampled from a woman between 18 and 30 years old with Graves' ophthalmopathy. The specimen was blood. For the CDR3, the DNA is TGTGCCAGCAGTTACTCCTCTACGGCTCATATCTCCTACGAGCAGTACTTC. Translating it yields CASSYSSTAHISYEQYF.